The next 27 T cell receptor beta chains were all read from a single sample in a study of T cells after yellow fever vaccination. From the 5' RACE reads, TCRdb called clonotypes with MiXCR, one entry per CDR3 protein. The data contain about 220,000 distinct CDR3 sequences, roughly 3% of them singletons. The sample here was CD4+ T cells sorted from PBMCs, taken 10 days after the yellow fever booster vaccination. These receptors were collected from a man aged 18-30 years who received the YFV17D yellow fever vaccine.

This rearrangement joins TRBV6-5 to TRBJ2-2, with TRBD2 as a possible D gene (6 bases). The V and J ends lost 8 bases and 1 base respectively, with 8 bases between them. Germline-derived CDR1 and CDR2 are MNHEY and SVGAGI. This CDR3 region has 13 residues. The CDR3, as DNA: TGTGCCAGCGTGGAGGGGAACACCGGGGAGCTGTTTTTT. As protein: CASVEGNTGELFF.

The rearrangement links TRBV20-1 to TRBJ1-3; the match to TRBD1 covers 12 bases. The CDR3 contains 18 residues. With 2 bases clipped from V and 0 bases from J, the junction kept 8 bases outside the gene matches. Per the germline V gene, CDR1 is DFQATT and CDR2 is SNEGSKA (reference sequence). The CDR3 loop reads CSARPPGTGGVSGNTIYF. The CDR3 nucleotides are TGCAGTGCTAGACCCCCCGGGACAGGGGGCGTCTCTGGAAACACCATATATTTT.

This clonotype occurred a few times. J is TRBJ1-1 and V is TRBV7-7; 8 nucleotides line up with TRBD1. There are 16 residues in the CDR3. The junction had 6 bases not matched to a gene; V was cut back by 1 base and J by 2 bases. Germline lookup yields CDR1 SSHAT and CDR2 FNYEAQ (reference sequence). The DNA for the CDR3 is TGTGCCAGCAGCTTAGAGGGACAGGAGACTAACACTGAAGCTTTCTTT. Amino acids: CASSLEGQETNTEAFF.

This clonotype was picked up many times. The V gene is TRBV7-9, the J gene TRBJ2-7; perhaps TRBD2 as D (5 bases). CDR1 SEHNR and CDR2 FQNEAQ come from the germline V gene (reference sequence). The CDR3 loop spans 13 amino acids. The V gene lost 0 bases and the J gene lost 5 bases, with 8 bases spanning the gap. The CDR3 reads CASSLAGSHEQYF. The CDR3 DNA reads TGTGCCAGCAGCTTAGCGGGGAGCCACGAGCAGTACTTC.

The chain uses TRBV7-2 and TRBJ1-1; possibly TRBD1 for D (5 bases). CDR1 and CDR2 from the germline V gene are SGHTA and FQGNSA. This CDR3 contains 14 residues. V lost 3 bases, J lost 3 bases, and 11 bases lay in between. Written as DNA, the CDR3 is TGTGCCAGCAGCTTGCAGGGAGTGGACACTGAAGCTTTCTTT. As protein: CASSLQGVDTEAFF. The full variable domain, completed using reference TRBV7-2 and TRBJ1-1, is GAGVSQSPSNKVTEKGKDVELRCDPISGHTALYWYRQSLGQGLEFLIYFQGNSAPDKSGLPSDRFSAERTGGSVSTLTIQRTQQEDSAVYLCASSLQGVDTEAFFGQGTRLTVV.

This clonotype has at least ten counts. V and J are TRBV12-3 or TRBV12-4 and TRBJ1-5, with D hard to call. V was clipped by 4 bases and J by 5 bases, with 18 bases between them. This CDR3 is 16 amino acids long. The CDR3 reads CASSSSGGWIDQPQHF. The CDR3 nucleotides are TGTGCCAGCAGTTCCTCGGGAGGGTGGATCGATCAGCCCCAGCATTTT.

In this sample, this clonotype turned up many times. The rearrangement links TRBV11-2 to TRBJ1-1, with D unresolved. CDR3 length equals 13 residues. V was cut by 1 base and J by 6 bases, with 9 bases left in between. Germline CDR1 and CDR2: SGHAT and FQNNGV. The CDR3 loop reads CASSLVLKAEAFF. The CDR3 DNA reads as TGTGCCAGCAGCTTAGTGTTAAAGGCTGAAGCTTTCTTT.

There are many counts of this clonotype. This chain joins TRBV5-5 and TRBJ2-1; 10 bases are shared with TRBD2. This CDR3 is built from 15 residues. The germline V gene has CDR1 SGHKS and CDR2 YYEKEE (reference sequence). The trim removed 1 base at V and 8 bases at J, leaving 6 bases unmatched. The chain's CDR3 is CASSLFQRGGYEQFF. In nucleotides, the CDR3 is TGTGCCAGCAGCTTGTTTCAGCGGGGGGGCTATGAGCAGTTCTTC. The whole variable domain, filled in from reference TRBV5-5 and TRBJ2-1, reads DAGVTQSPTHLIKTRGQQVTLRCSPISGHKSVSWYQQVLGQGPQFIFQYYEKEERGRGNFPDRFSARQFPNYSSELNVNALLLGDSALYLCASSLFQRGGYEQFFGPGTRLTVL.

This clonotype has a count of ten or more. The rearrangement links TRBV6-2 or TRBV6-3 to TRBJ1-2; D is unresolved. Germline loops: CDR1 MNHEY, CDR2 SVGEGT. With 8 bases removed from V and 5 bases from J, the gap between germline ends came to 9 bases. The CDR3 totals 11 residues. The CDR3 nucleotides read TGTGCCAGCTCAGGCCTATATGGCTACACCTTC. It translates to CASSGLYGYTF.

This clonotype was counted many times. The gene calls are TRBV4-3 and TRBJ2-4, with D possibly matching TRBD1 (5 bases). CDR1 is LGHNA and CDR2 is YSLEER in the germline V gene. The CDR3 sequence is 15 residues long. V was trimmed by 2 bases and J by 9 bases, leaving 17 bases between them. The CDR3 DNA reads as TGCGCCAGCAGCCAATCAGCCGTTCAGGGTGGCATTCAGTACTTC. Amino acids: CASSQSAVQGGIQYF.

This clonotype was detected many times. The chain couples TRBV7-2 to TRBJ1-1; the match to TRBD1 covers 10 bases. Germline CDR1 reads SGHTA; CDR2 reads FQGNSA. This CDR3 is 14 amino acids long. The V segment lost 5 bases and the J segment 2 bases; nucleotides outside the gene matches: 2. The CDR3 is CASSRDRGNTEAFF. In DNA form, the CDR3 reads TGTGCCAGCAGCCGGGACAGGGGCAACACTGAAGCTTTCTTT.

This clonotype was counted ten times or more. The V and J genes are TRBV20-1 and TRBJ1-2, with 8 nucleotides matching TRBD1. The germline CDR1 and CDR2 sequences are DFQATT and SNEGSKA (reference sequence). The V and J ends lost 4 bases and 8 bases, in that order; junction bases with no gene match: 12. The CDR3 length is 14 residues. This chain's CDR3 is CSANLGQGGRGYTF. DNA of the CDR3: TGCAGTGCTAACCTCGGACAGGGCGGAAGAGGCTACACCTTC.

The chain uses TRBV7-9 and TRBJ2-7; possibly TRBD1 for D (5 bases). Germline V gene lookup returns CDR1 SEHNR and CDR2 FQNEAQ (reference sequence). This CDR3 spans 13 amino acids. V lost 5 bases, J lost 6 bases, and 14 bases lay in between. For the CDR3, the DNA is TGTGCCAGCAGCCATAGACAGTTGGGCGAGCAGTACTTC. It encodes CASSHRQLGEQYF.

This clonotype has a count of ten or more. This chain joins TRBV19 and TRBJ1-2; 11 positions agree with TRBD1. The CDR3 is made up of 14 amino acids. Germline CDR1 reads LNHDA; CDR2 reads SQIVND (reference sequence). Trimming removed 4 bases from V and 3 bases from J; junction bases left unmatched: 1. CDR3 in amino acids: CASSRTGGDYGYTF. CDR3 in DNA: TGTGCCAGTAGTAGGACAGGGGGCGACTATGGCTACACCTTC.

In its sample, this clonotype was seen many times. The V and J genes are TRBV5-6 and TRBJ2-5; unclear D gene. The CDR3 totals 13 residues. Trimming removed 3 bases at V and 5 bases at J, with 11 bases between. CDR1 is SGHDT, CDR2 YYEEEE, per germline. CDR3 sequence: CASSYRGVETQYF. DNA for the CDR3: TGTGCCAGCAGCTATAGAGGTGTTGAGACCCAGTACTTC.

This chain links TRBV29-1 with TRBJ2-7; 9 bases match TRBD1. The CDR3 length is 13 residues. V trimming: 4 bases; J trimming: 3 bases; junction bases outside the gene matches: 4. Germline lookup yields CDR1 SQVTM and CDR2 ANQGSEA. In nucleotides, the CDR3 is TGCAGCGTTGCCGGGACAGGGCTCTACGAGCAGTACGTC. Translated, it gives CSVAGTGLYEQYV.

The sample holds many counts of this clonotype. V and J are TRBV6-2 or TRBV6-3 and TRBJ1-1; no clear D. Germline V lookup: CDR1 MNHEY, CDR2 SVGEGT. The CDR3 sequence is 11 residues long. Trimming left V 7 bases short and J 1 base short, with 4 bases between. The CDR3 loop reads CASTQNTEAFF. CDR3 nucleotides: TGTGCCAGCACGCAGAACACTGAAGCTTTCTTT.

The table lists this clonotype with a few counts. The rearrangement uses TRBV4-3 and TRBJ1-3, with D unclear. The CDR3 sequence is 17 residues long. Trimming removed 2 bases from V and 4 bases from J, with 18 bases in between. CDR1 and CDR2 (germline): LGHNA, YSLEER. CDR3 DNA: TGCGCCAGCAGCCAAACCTCGACAAGGGCGTCCGGAAACACCATATATTTT. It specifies CASSQTSTRASGNTIYF.

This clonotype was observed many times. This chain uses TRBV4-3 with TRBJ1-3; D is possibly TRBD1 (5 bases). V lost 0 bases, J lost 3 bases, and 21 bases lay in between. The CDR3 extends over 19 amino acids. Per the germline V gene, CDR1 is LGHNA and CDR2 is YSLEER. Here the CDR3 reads CASSQELGRGRWFGNTIYF. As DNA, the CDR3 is TGCGCCAGCAGCCAAGAGTTGGGACGAGGGCGATGGTTTGGAAACACCATATATTTT.

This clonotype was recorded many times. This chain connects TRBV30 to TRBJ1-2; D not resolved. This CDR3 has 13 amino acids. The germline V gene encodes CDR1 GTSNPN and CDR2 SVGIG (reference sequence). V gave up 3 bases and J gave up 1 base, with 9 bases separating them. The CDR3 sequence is CAWSTGLNYGYTF. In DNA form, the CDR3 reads TGTGCCTGGAGCACCGGACTTAACTATGGCTACACCTTC.

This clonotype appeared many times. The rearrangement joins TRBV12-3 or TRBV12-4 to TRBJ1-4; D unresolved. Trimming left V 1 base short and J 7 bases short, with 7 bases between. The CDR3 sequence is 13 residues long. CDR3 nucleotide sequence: TGTGCCAGCAGTTTAGGACAACTTGAAAAACTGTTTTTT. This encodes CASSLGQLEKLFF.

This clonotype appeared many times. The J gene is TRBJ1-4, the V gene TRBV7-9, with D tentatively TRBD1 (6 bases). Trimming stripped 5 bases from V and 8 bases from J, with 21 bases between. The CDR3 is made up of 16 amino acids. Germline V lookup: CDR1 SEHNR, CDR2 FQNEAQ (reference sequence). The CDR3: CASSRQGWRGGEKLFF. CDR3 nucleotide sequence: TGTGCCAGCAGCCGCCAGGGGTGGAGGGGAGGAGAAAAACTGTTTTTT.

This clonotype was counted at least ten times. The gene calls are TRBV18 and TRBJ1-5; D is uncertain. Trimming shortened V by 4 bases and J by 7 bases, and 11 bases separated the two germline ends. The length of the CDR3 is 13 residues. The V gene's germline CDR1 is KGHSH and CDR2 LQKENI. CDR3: CASSLTENQPQHF. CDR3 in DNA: TGTGCCAGCTCACTAACCGAGAACCAGCCCCAGCATTTT.

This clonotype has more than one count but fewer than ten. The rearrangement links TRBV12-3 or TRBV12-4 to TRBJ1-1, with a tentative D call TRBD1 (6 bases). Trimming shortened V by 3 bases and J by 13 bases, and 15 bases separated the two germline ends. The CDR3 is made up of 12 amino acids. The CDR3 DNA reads TGTGCCAGCAGTTTTGACAGGTCCTCAGTTTTCTTT. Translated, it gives CASSFDRSSVFF.

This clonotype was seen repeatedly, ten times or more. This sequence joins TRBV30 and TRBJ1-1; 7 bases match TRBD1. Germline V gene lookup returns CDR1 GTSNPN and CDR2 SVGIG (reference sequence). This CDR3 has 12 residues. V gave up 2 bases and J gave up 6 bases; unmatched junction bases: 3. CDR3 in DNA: TGTGCCTGGAGTTGGGACAGACCTGAAGCTTTCTTT. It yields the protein CAWSWDRPEAFF.

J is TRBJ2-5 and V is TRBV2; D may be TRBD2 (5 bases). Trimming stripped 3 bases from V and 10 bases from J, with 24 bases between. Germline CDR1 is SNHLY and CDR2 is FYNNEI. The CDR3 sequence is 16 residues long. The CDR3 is CASSEGFEVRRRSQYF. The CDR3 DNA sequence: TGTGCCAGCAGTGAGGGGTTTGAGGTCCGCCGGAGGAGCCAGTACTTC.

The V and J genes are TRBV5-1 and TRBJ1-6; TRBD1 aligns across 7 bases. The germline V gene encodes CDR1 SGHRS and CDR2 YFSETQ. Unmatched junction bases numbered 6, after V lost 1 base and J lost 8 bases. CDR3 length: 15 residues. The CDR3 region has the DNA TGCGCCAGCAGCTTGAGGACAGGAACCGATTCACCCCTCCACTTT. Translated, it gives CASSLRTGTDSPLHF.